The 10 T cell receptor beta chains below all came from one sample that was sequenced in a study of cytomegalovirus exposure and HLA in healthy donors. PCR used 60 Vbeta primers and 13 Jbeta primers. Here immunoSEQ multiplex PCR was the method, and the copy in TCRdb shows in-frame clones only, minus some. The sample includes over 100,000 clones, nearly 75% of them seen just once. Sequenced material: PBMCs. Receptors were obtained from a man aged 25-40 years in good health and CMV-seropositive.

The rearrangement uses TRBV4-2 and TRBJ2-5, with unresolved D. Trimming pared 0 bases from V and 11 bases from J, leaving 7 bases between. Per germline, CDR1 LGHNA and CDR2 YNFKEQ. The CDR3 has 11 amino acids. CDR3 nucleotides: TGTGCCAGCAGCCAAGATCTAGTGCAGTACTTC. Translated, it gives CASSQDLVQYF.

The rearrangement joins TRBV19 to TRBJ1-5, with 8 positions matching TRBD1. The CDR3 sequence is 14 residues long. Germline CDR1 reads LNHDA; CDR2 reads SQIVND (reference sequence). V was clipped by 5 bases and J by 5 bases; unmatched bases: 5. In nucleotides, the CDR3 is TGTGCCAGTAGTCCGACAGGGGATGATCAGCCCCAGCATTTT. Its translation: CASSPTGDDQPQHF. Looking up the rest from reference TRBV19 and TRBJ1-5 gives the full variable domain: DGGITQSPKYLFRKEGQNVTLSCEQNLNHDAMYWYRQDPGQGLRLIYYSQIVNDFQKGDIAEGYSVSREKKESFPLTVTSAQKNPTAFYLCASSPTGDDQPQHFGDGTRLSIL.

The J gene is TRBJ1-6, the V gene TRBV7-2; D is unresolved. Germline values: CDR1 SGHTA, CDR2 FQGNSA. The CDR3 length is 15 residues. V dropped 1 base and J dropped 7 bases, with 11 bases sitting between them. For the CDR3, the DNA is TGTGCCAGCAGCTTAGGCGACACCAGGAATTCACCCCTCCACTTT. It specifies CASSLGDTRNSPLHF.

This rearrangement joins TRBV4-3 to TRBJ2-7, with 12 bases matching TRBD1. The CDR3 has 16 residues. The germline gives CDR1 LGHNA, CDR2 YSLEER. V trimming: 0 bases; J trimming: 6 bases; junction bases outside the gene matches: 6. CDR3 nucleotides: TGCGCCAGCAGCCAAGAATCCGGGACAGGGGGCACCGAGCAGTACTTC. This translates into CASSQESGTGGTEQYF.

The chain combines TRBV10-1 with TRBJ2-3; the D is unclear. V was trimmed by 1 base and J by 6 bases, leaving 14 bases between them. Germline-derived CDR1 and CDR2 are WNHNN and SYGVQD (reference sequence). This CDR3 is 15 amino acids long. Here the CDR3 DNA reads TGCGCCAGCAGTGAGTTATTGGCAGGCTCGGATACGCAGTATTTT. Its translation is CASSELLAGSDTQYF.

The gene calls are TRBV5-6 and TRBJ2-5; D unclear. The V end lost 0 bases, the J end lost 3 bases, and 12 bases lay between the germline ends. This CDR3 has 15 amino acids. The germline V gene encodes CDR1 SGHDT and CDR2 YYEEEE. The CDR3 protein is CASSLATTHEETQYF. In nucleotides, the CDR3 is TGTGCCAGCAGCTTGGCCACGACACACGAAGAGACCCAGTACTTC.

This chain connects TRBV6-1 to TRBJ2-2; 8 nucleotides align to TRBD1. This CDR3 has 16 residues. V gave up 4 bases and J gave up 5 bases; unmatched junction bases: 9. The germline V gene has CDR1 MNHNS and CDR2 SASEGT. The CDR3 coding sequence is TGTGCCAGCAGTGGGGGGACAGGCTCTGTTACCGGGGAGCTGTTTTTT. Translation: CASSGGTGSVTGELFF.

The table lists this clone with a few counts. CDR3 coding DNA: TGTGCCAGTAGTCCCCAAGGACTAGCGGGCATCGAGCTGTTTTTT. Its protein is CASSPQGLAGIELFF. The rearrangement uses TRBV19 and TRBJ2-2; 11 positions match TRBD2. Per germline, CDR1 LNHDA and CDR2 SQIVND (reference sequence). CDR3 size: 15 residues. V was pared by 5 bases and J by 11 bases, with 10 bases of the junction left unmatched.

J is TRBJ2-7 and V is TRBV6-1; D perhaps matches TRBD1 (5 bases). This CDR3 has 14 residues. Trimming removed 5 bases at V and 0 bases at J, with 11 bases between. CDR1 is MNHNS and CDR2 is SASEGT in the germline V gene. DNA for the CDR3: TGTGCCAGCAGTCCCGACAGAATCTCCTACGAGCAGTACTTC. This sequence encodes CASSPDRISYEQYF.

CDR3 sequence: CASSYSAVASTYEQYF. The CDR3 nucleotides are TGTGCCAGCAGTTACTCGGCGGTTGCCTCTACCTACGAGCAGTACTTC. This chain links TRBV6-5 with TRBJ2-7, with D unresolved. V lost 0 bases, J lost 2 bases, and 14 bases lay in between. This CDR3 region has 16 residues. Germline V gene lookup returns CDR1 MNHEY and CDR2 SVGAGI.